The 8 T cell receptor beta chains reported below all come from one sample, sequenced in a study of T cells in Graves' hyperthyroidism and ophthalmopathy. RNA transcripts served as the template for amplifying TCR beta CDR3 regions. In the first-round RT-PCR of the TCR CDR3, the HTBI primer set was used. TCRdb re-derived calls from the multiplex PCR reads in MiXCR, one entry per CDR3 protein. The sample holds fewer than 750,000 distinct CDR3 sequences, more than 14% seen once. Sample: blood. These TCRs come from a woman aged 45 to 65 with Graves' ophthalmopathy.

This clonotype turned up a few times. J is TRBJ1-2 and V is TRBV4-3, with D possibly being TRBD1 (5 bases). CDR1 and CDR2 from the germline V gene are LGHNA and YSLEER. Trimming took 0 bases from V and 4 from J, leaving 12 bases between them. The CDR3 has 15 residues. The CDR3 nucleotides read TGCGCCAGCAGCCAAGATGGGGGATCTGGCTATGGCTACACCTTC. Residues: CASSQDGGSGYGYTF.

For this clonotype: This may come from a read error, since a much larger clone is one base off. V gene TRBV28 combines with J gene TRBJ2-7; D uncertain. Germline V gene lookup returns CDR1 MDHEN and CDR2 SYDVKM. The CDR3 covers 13 residues. CDR3 amino acids: CASKGLAPYDQYF. CDR3 sequence (DNA): TGTGCCAGCAAAGGATTGGCACCCTACGATCAGTACTTC.

This clonotype was recorded at least ten times. J is TRBJ2-1 and V is TRBV2; no firm D call. The ends were cut back, 4 bases at V and 6 bases at J, with 7 bases in the middle. The CDR3 contains 12 residues. Germline-derived CDR1 and CDR2 are SNHLY and FYNNEI. CDR3 in amino acids: CASSGRINEQFF. CDR3 DNA sequence: TGTGCCAGCAGTGGTCGTATCAATGAGCAGTTCTTC.

The chain employs TRBV14 and TRBJ2-4, with TRBD1 identical over 10 bases. CDR3 length: 17 residues. Per germline, CDR1 SGHDN and CDR2 FVKESK. Trimming at V came to 1 base and at J to 8 bases, leaving 11 bases not matched to a gene. CDR3 sequence reads: CASSQGVRDRGLDIQYF. In DNA form, the CDR3 reads TGTGCCAGCAGCCAAGGGGTCCGGGACAGGGGCTTAGACATTCAGTACTTC.

This clonotype was counted at least ten times. This chain joins TRBV5-6 and TRBJ1-1; weak D call: TRBD1 (6 bases). Germline CDR1 SGHDT, CDR2 YYEEEE. The germline V and J ends were trimmed by 6 bases and 2 bases, with 11 bases remaining between them. This CDR3 spans 13 amino acids. The chain's CDR3 is CASNSDRNTEAFF. The DNA for the CDR3 is TGTGCCAGCAATTCGGACAGAAACACTGAAGCTTTCTTT.

The gene calls are TRBV7-2 and TRBJ2-7; D may match TRBD1 or TRBD2 (5 bases each). The germline CDR1 and CDR2 sequences are SGHTA and FQGNSA. V lost 5 bases and J lost 3, with 23 bases in between. The CDR3 runs to 17 residues. Here the CDR3 DNA reads TGTGCCAGCAGCCTTGGGGGACCACTCGCGGAGTTCTACGAGCAGTACTTC. Amino acid sequence: CASSLGGPLAEFYEQYF. The variable domain in full, with the rest retrieved from reference TRBV7-2 and TRBJ2-7, is GAGVSQSPSNKVTEKGKDVELRCDPISGHTALYWYRQSLGQGLEFLIYFQGNSAPDKSGLPSDRFSAERTGGSVSTLTIQRTQQEDSAVYLCASSLGGPLAEFYEQYFGPGTRLTVT.

This clonotype was found a few times. The chain is built from TRBV5-8 and TRBJ2-7, with unresolved D. This CDR3 is built from 14 residues. Trimming took 3 bases from V and 5 from J, leaving 15 bases between them. In germline, CDR1 is SGHTS, CDR2 YDEGEE. The CDR3 loop reads CASSYMSVINEQYF. The CDR3 DNA follows: TGTGCCAGCAGCTACATGAGCGTCATAAACGAGCAGTACTTC.

This clonotype was detected ten times or more. The chain is built from TRBV19 and TRBJ1-1, with TRBD1 as a possible D gene (6 bases). The V gene lost 6 bases and the J gene lost 4 bases, with 12 bases spanning the gap. The length of the CDR3 is 13 residues. Germline V gene data show CDR1 as LNHDA and CDR2 as SQIVND (reference sequence). This CDR3 reads CASSGQGFTEAFF. CDR3 sequence (DNA): TGTGCCAGTAGCGGGCAGGGGTTCACTGAAGCTTTCTTT.